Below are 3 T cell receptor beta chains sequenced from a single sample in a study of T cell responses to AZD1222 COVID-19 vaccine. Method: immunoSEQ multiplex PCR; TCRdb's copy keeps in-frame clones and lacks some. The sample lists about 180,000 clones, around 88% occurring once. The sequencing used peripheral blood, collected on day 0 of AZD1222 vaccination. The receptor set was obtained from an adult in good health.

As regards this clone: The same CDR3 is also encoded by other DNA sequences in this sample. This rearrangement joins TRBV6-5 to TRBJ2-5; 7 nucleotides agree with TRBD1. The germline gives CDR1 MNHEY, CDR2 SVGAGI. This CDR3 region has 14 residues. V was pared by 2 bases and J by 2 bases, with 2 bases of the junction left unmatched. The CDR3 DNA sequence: TGTGCCAGCAGTTACGACAGGGCACAAGAGACCCAGTACTTC. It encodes CASSYDRAQETQYF.

The CDR3 nucleotides read TGTGCCAGCGGCCCGCCCCACCTTAACTCTGGAAACACCATATATTTT. Encoded protein: CASGPPHLNSGNTIYF. This sequence joins TRBV9 and TRBJ1-3, with unresolved D. Germline CDR1 reads SGDLS; CDR2 reads YYNGEE. V shed 7 bases and J shed 0 bases, with 17 bases lying between them. This CDR3 has 16 residues.

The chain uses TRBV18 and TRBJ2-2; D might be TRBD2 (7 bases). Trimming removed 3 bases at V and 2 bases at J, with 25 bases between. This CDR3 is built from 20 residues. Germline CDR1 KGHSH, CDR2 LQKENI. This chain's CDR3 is CASSPKDLRGRILNTGELFF. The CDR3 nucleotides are TGTGCCAGCTCACCTAAGGACTTGCGGGGGCGAATTCTAAACACCGGGGAGCTGTTTTTT.